The next 14 T cell receptor beta chains were all read from a single sample in a study of cytotoxic CD8 clonotypes in ibrutinib-treated CLL. The protocol was immunoSEQ multiplex PCR, while the TCRdb copy is restricted to in-frame clones and leaves out a portion. The profile covers tens of thousands of clones, with about 86% appearing a single time and 5% to 6% taken by the ten largest. Source: PBMCs, taken before ibrutinib treatment. These receptors were taken from a human donor with chronic lymphocytic leukemia.

This chain uses TRBV28 with TRBJ2-7, with 7 positions matching TRBD1. CDR3 size: 15 residues. Germline V gene data show CDR1 as MDHEN and CDR2 as SYDVKM. V lost 7 bases to trimming and J lost 4 bases; unmatched junction nucleotides: 13. The CDR3 bases are TGTGCCAGCATTTCGACAGGGCCGACAAGTTACGAGCAGTACTTC. This codes for CASISTGPTSYEQYF.

J is TRBJ2-1 and V is TRBV7-6, with D uncertain. The CDR3 runs 14 residues. Germline CDR1 SGHVS, CDR2 FNYEAQ. V lost 1 base to trimming and J lost 3 bases, with 7 bases between them. In DNA, the CDR3 is TGTGCCAGCAGCTTAGGGCAGGTCTACAATGAGCAGTTCTTC. This translates into CASSLGQVYNEQFF.

This chain links TRBV5-4 with TRBJ1-2; 11 nucleotides align to TRBD1. Germline V gene lookup returns CDR1 SGHNT and CDR2 YYREEE (reference sequence). The V and J ends lost 1 base and 5 bases, in that order; junction bases with no gene match: 4. The CDR3 runs 15 residues. The CDR3 DNA reads TGTGCCAGCAGCTTGAGGGACAGGGGGTTGTATGGCTACACCTTC. Translated, it gives CASSLRDRGLYGYTF.

The gene calls are TRBV7-9 and TRBJ2-1; 10 bases match TRBD2. There are 16 residues in the CDR3. Unmatched junction bases numbered 6, after V lost 1 base and J lost 6 bases. The germline V gene encodes CDR1 SEHNR and CDR2 FQNEAQ (reference sequence). As DNA, the CDR3 is TGTGCCAGCAGCTTAGAGCTAGCGGGAGTGGGCAATGAGCAGTTCTTC. Translating gives CASSLELAGVGNEQFF.

CDR3 in DNA: TGTGCCAGCAGTTTTGACAGGGTTAACTATGGCTACACCTTC. Protein sequence: CASSFDRVNYGYTF. The chain carries TRBV28 and TRBJ1-2, with 7 bases matching TRBD1. Germline V lookup: CDR1 MDHEN, CDR2 SYDVKM. The CDR3 is 14 residues long. With 3 bases clipped from V and 1 base from J, the junction kept 2 bases outside the gene matches.

This chain connects TRBV9 to TRBJ2-1, with 8 positions matching TRBD2. J gave up 6 bases and V 0 bases, and 11 bases lay outside the gene matches. Germline V gene sequence: CDR1 SGDLS, CDR2 YYNGEE. The CDR3 contains 17 residues. The CDR3 protein is CASSVARPGGPGNEQFF. The CDR3, as DNA: TGTGCCAGCAGCGTAGCTCGTCCGGGAGGGCCCGGCAATGAGCAGTTCTTC.

The genes are TRBV7-3 and TRBJ2-1; 9 bases are shared with TRBD2. The CDR3 spans 18 residues. With 1 base clipped from V and 4 bases from J, the junction kept 11 bases outside the gene matches. The V gene's germline CDR1 is SGHTA and CDR2 FQGTGA. CDR3 residues: CASSLNPRLAESYNEQFF. Here the CDR3 DNA reads TGTGCCAGCAGCTTAAATCCGAGACTAGCGGAAAGTTACAATGAGCAGTTCTTC.

The chain has TRBV27 and TRBJ2-3; D is undetermined. Germline V gene lookup returns CDR1 MNHEY and CDR2 SMNVEV (reference sequence). The V end lost 6 bases, the J end lost 0 bases, and 4 bases lay between the germline ends. This CDR3 comprises 12 residues. The CDR3 DNA reads TGTGCCAGCAGCCACAGCACAGATACGCAGTATTTT. Encoded protein: CASSHSTDTQYF.

The sample holds a few counts of this clone. This sequence joins TRBV5-4 and TRBJ2-7; a weak D match, TRBD2 (6 bases). V lost 4 bases and J lost 0, with 8 bases in between. Germline values: CDR1 SGHNT, CDR2 YYREEE (reference sequence). The CDR3 is 13 amino acids. The CDR3 DNA sequence: TGTGCCAGCAGCGCCGGGAGCTCCTACGAGCAGTACTTC. Translation: CASSAGSSYEQYF.

This clone was observed a single time. The gene calls are TRBV18 and TRBJ2-2; no clear D. CDR1 and CDR2 (germline): KGHSH, LQKENI. Trimming took off 6 bases at V and 6 bases at J, with 8 bases between the two ends. CDR3 length equals 12 residues. The CDR3 bases are TGTGCCAGCTCCAGTTTCCCCGGGGAGCTGTTTTTT. Translating gives CASSSFPGELFF.

The chain uses TRBV9 and TRBJ2-7; possible D gene TRBD1, 6 bases. Trimming stripped 0 bases from V and 6 bases from J, with 10 bases between. CDR3 length: 13 residues. CDR1 and CDR2 from the germline V gene are SGDLS and YYNGEE. The CDR3 nucleotides read TGTGCCAGCAGCGTAGAAACACAGGGCGAGCAGTACTTC. Its protein product is CASSVETQGEQYF.

CDR3 DNA: TGCGCCAGCAGCCCCGGGGCGGGGGGCAACACCGGGGAGCTGTTTTTT. This translates into CASSPGAGGNTGELFF. The chain recombines TRBV5-1 with TRBJ2-2, with TRBD2 matching 8 bases. With 4 bases clipped from V and 2 bases from J, the junction kept 7 bases outside the gene matches. The CDR3 is made up of 16 amino acids. Looked up from germline, CDR1 is SGHRS and CDR2 is YFSETQ.

Regarding this clone: The junction departs from the called germline gene at one end, perhaps through a read error. The J gene is TRBJ1-4, the V gene TRBV7-7; 7 bases fit TRBD1. The CDR3 consists of 14 residues. CDR1 and CDR2 from the germline V gene are SSHAT and FNYEAQ (reference sequence). For the CDR3, the DNA is TGTGCTAGCAGCAAGACAGGGCCTAATGAAAAACTGTTTTTT. Translating gives CASSKTGPNEKLFF.

The chain recombines TRBV7-6 with TRBJ1-1; D not resolved. Germline values: CDR1 SGHVS, CDR2 FNYEAQ. Trimming cost V 2 bases and J 8 bases, with 9 bases left between them. The CDR3 extends over 12 amino acids. The CDR3 reads CASSLNWAEAFF. The CDR3 coding sequence is TGTGCCAGCAGCTTAAATTGGGCAGAAGCTTTCTTT.